These 11 T cell receptor beta chains were all obtained from the same sample, sequenced in a study of human T cells and chemical hapten exposure. Time point of the sample: pre-sensitization, week 0. The treatment was: therapeutic diphenylcyclopropenone sensitization with weekly scalp DPC. TCRdb re-called the RACE reads through MiXCR, storing one row per CDR3 protein. The table records fewer than 300,000 distinct CDR3 sequences, roughly 7.4% of them present only once. The material sequenced was whole blood, taken in connection with sensitization to the hapten diphenylcyclopropenone (DPC). The receptors come from a man aged 18-30 years with alopecia areata. Some clones in this sample may be carry-over from other donors' samples.

The chain combines TRBV7-3 with TRBJ2-5, with TRBD1 identical over 10 bases. CDR1 and CDR2 from the germline V gene are SGHTA and FQGTGA. V dropped 5 bases and J dropped 5; count of bases not matched to a gene: 8. This CDR3 spans 15 amino acids. CDR3 nucleotide sequence: TGTGCCAGCAGCCGACAGGGGGCGAGGCCGGAGACCCAGTACTTC. Encoded protein: CASSRQGARPETQYF.

This clonotype was seen at least ten times. This chain joins TRBV29-1 and TRBJ1-1, with TRBD1 matching 9 bases. Germline CDR1 SQVTM, CDR2 ANQGSEA. V was clipped by 6 bases and J by 6 bases; unmatched bases: 11. The CDR3 has 14 residues. The DNA for the CDR3 is TGCAGCGTGGCTTACAGGGGGCAGGGGGCTGAAGCTTTCTTT. Amino acids: CSVAYRGQGAEAFF.

This clonotype was recorded at least ten times. This sequence joins TRBV29-1 and TRBJ2-2, with 7 positions matching TRBD1. The ends lost 6 bases at V and 5 bases at J; junction bases unmatched: 6. This CDR3 contains 13 residues. The V gene's germline CDR1 is SQVTM and CDR2 ANQGSEA. The CDR3 bases are TGCAGCGTCGATCAGGGGGTAACCGGGGAGCTGTTTTTT. Protein product: CSVDQGVTGELFF.

This clonotype was counted at least ten times. The rearrangement joins TRBV11-2 to TRBJ2-1; 14 nucleotides align to TRBD2. In germline, CDR1 is SGHAT, CDR2 FQNNGV. CDR3 length: 15 residues. V shed 5 bases and J 9 bases; nucleotides not matched to a gene: 6. The CDR3 DNA is TGTGCCAGCAGCCGCGGACTAGCGGGGGGTCCTGAGCAGTTCTTC. Encoded protein: CASSRGLAGGPEQFF.

This clonotype was detected only a few times. The CDR3 DNA reads TGTGCCAGCAGCTTAGCAGTAGGGGATGAAGCTTTCTTT. Protein: CASSLAVGDEAFF. This chain connects TRBV7-9 to TRBJ1-1; a possible D gene is TRBD1 (5 bases). CDR3 length: 13 amino acids. Germline V gene lookup returns CDR1 SEHNR and CDR2 FQNEAQ (reference sequence). Trimming removed 0 bases from V and 7 bases from J, with 9 bases in between. Based on the CDR3 plus reference TRBV7-9 and TRBJ1-1, the full variable domain is DTGVSQNPRHKITKRGQNVTFRCDPISEHNRLYWYRQTLGQGPEFLTYFQNEAQLEKSRLLSDRFSAERPKGSFSTLEIQRTEQGDSAMYLCASSLAVGDEAFFGQGTRLTVV.

A few counts support this clonotype. The chain recombines TRBV7-9 with TRBJ1-1; D unresolved. Looked up from germline, CDR1 is SEHNR and CDR2 is FQNEAQ (reference sequence). V lost 4 bases to trimming and J lost 0 bases, with 12 bases between them. The CDR3 is 15 residues long. The CDR3 nucleotides are TGTGCCAGCAGCTACCTACAGAATATGAACACTGAAGCTTTCTTT. It specifies CASSYLQNMNTEAFF. Variable domain in full (rest from reference TRBV7-9 and TRBJ1-1): DTGVSQNPRHKITKRGQNVTFRCDPISEHNRLYWYRQTLGQGPEFLTYFQNEAQLEKSRLLSDRFSAERPKGSFSTLEIQRTEQGDSAMYLCASSYLQNMNTEAFFGQGTRLTVV.

This clonotype was found many times. The gene calls are TRBV7-3 and TRBJ1-6; weak D call: TRBD1 (5 bases). The CDR3 runs 14 residues. CDR1 and CDR2 (germline): SGHTA, FQGTGA. Trimming left V 5 bases short and J 7 bases short, with 12 bases between. The chain's CDR3 is CASSKQGRNSPLHF. CDR3 DNA sequence: TGTGCCAGCAGCAAGCAGGGCAGGAATTCACCCCTCCACTTT.

This clonotype has a count of ten or more. The rearrangement links TRBV3-1 to TRBJ1-1; TRBD1 agrees at 8 bases. Germline trimming cut 1 base from V and 1 base from J; bases unmatched to any gene: 2. The CDR3 is 15 amino acids. The V gene's germline CDR1 is LGHDT and CDR2 YNNKEL (reference sequence). The CDR3 region has the DNA TGTGCCAGCAGCCAAGCCGGGACAGGGAACACTGAAGCTTTCTTT. This codes for CASSQAGTGNTEAFF.

This clonotype occurred a few times. The rearrangement uses TRBV7-3 and TRBJ1-2; D unclear. Germline V lookup: CDR1 SGHTA, CDR2 FQGTGA. This CDR3 comprises 13 residues. V dropped 5 bases and J dropped 4 bases, with 11 bases sitting between them. Written as DNA, the CDR3 is TGTGCCAGCAGCGCAGACGGCACCTATGGCTACACCTTC. Its translation: CASSADGTYGYTF.

This clonotype was observed a handful of times. The V and J genes are TRBV14 and TRBJ2-1; TRBD1 is a possible D gene (5 bases). V was cut by 6 bases and J by 3 bases, with 12 bases left in between. The CDR3 is made up of 14 amino acids. Germline V CDR1 and CDR2: SGHDN, FVKESK. Here the CDR3 reads CASSLNQGYNEQFF. In nucleotides, the CDR3 is TGTGCCAGCAGTCTAAACCAGGGCTACAATGAGCAGTTCTTC. The full variable domain, completed using reference TRBV14 and TRBJ2-1, is EAGVTQFPSHSVIEKGQTVTLRCDPISGHDNLYWYRRVMGKEIKFLLHFVKESKQDESGMPNNRFLAERTGGTYSTLKVQPAELEDSGVYFCASSLNQGYNEQFFGPGTRLTVL.

This clonotype was counted many times. This chain links TRBV25-1 with TRBJ2-1; perhaps TRBD1 as D (5 bases). This CDR3 spans 14 amino acids. Trimming cost V 1 base and J 3 bases, with 7 bases left between them. Germline V gives CDR1 MGHDK, CDR2 SYGVNS. This CDR3 is CASSESDSYNEQFF. In DNA form, the CDR3 reads TGTGCCAGCAGTGAATCAGACAGCTACAATGAGCAGTTCTTC. Looking up the rest from reference TRBV25-1 and TRBJ2-1 gives the full variable domain: EADIYQTPRYLVIGTGKKITLECSQTMGHDKMYWYQQDPGMELHLIHYSYGVNSTEKGDLSSESTVSRIRTEHFPLTLESARPSHTSQYLCASSESDSYNEQFFGPGTRLTVL.